One sample yielded the 10 T cell receptor beta chains listed below, sequenced in a study of blood T cell repertoires in COVID-19. Using immunoSEQ multiplex PCR, the repertoire was profiled, and TCRdb retains in-frame clones only, with some absent. Of 200,000 to 250,000 clones listed, about four fifths are singletons. Sequencing input: peripheral blood. Receptor source: a man aged 45-60 years with active or convalescent COVID-19.

The chain employs TRBV11-2 and TRBJ2-7; 8 bases are a match to TRBD2. There are 15 residues in the CDR3. Germline V lookup: CDR1 SGHAT, CDR2 FQNNGV. Trimming took 0 bases from V and 2 from J; bases not matched to a gene: 3. Here the CDR3 reads CASSLDPGGAYEQYF. Written as DNA, the CDR3 is TGTGCCAGCAGCTTAGATCCCGGGGGGGCCTACGAGCAGTACTTC.

This clone has more than one count but fewer than ten. This chain links TRBV29-1 with TRBJ1-3; D not resolved. Germline CDR1 is SQVTM and CDR2 is ANQGSEA. Trimming removed 7 bases at V and 7 bases at J, with 17 bases between. This CDR3 has 13 residues. As DNA, the CDR3 is TGCAGCGGGGAGTCCTGGGCGGATAACACCATATATTTT. Protein sequence: CSGESWADNTIYF.

CDR3: CASSQDSGRGQPQHF. The CDR3 DNA reads TGTGCCAGCAGCCAAGATTCGGGTAGAGGGCAGCCCCAGCATTTT. The chain carries TRBV4-2 and TRBJ1-5, with D hard to call. The CDR3 loop spans 15 amino acids. The V end was cut by 0 bases, the J end by 7 bases, with 13 bases between. Germline V gene data show CDR1 as LGHNA and CDR2 as YNFKEQ.

This clone was counted a single time. CDR3 sequence (DNA): TGCGCCAGCAGCTTACAGGGGGCCGGTGATGAAGCTTTCTTT. This encodes CASSLQGAGDEAFF. The chain has TRBV5-1 and TRBJ1-1; 9 bases are a match to TRBD1. Germline loops: CDR1 SGHRS, CDR2 YFSETQ. The CDR3 has 14 residues. V dropped 2 bases and J dropped 7; count of bases not matched to a gene: 6.

A word on this clone: In the same sample, other DNA sequences code for this CDR3. V gene TRBV14 combines with J gene TRBJ1-1, with D hard to call. The V and J ends lost 1 base and 0 bases respectively, with 6 bases between them. Germline V gene data show CDR1 as SGHDN and CDR2 as FVKESK. The CDR3 runs 14 residues. For the CDR3, the DNA is TGTGCCAGCAGCCAAGGGCTGATGAACACTGAAGCTTTCTTT. The encoded protein is CASSQGLMNTEAFF.

This clone was observed a few times. The chain is built from TRBV5-5 and TRBJ1-4, with a weak D call TRBD1 (6 bases). The CDR3 runs to 15 residues. The V end was cut by 1 base, the J end by 5 bases, with 12 bases between. Germline V gives CDR1 SGHKS, CDR2 YYEKEE (reference sequence). Here the CDR3 DNA reads TGTGCCAGCAGCTTGAGTACAGGGACAAATGAAAAACTGTTTTTT. Translation gives CASSLSTGTNEKLFF. Looking up the rest from reference TRBV5-5 and TRBJ1-4 gives the full variable domain: DAGVTQSPTHLIKTRGQQVTLRCSPISGHKSVSWYQQVLGQGPQFIFQYYEKEERGRGNFPDRFSARQFPNYSSELNVNALLLGDSALYLCASSLSTGTNEKLFFGSGTQLSVL.

The rearrangement links TRBV2 to TRBJ2-1, with TRBD2 matching 8 bases. Per the germline V gene, CDR1 is SNHLY and CDR2 is FYNNEI. This CDR3 contains 14 residues. Trimming cost V 8 bases and J 4 bases; bases outside gene matches: 7. The CDR3 nucleotides read TGTGCCAGCGTTAGGCGGGAGGTTTACAATGAGCAGTTCTTC. Its protein is CASVRREVYNEQFF.

The rearrangement uses TRBV30 and TRBJ1-2, with D perhaps TRBD1 (5 bases). V was shortened by 0 bases and J by 4 bases, with 15 bases between the two germline ends. From germline, CDR1 is GTSNPN and CDR2 SVGIG (reference sequence). The CDR3 runs to 15 residues. The DNA for the CDR3 is TGTGCCTGGAGTGTTCCAGGGCGGGGATTCTATGGCTACACCTTC. This translates into CAWSVPGRGFYGYTF.

The chain is built from TRBV6-5 and TRBJ2-5, with D possibly TRBD1 on 6 matching bases. CDR1 is MNHEY and CDR2 is SVGAGI in the germline V gene. The CDR3 contains 14 residues. The V end was cut by 2 bases, the J end by 3 bases, with 10 bases between. The CDR3 here is CASSYPGHEETQYF. The CDR3 DNA reads as TGTGCCAGCAGTTACCCGGGACACGAAGAGACCCAGTACTTC.

The genes are TRBV2 and TRBJ1-1; D is perhaps TRBD1 (5 bases). The germline V gene encodes CDR1 SNHLY and CDR2 FYNNEI. Deletions cut 6 bases from V and 4 bases from J, with 12 bases between. The CDR3 is 13 residues long. The CDR3 reads CASSPGQGTEAFF. The DNA for the CDR3 is TGTGCCAGCAGCCCGGGCCAGGGCACTGAAGCTTTCTTT.